The next 28 T cell receptor beta chains were all read from a single sample in a study of identical twins. From the 5' RACE reads, TCRdb called clonotypes with MiXCR, one entry per CDR3 protein. This table has 200,000 to 300,000 distinct CDR3 sequences, 5.5% to 8% appearing once. These same records also appear under a second study, on yellow fever vaccine responses in identical twins.

Material for sequencing was memory (CD45RO+) T cells sorted from blood. These receptors all stem from a woman in her late teens or twenties in good health.

This clonotype appeared many times. The CDR3 DNA reads TGCGCCAGCAGCCAGGGTGGACTAGCGGGAGTGGGTACCGGGGAGCTGTTTTTT. This encodes CASSQGGLAGVGTGELFF. V usage is TRBV4-1 and J usage is TRBJ2-2, with 13 positions matching TRBD2. Germline loops: CDR1 MGHRA, CDR2 YSYEKL. There are 18 residues in the CDR3. V dropped 3 bases and J dropped 5; count of bases not matched to a gene: 9.

In this sample, this clonotype turned up many times. The chain employs TRBV3-1 and TRBJ2-3; TRBD2 matches 13 bases. Germline lookup yields CDR1 LGHDT and CDR2 YNNKEL (reference sequence). Germline trimming cut 0 bases from V and 2 bases from J; bases unmatched to any gene: 11. The CDR3 runs 20 residues. The CDR3, as DNA: TGTGCCAGCAGCCAAGATGCCCCGGGACTAGCGGGGTCGGACACAGATACGCAGTATTTT. It translates to CASSQDAPGLAGSDTDTQYF.

This clonotype has just a few counts. The chain couples TRBV6-2 or TRBV6-3 to TRBJ2-1, with 8 bases fitting TRBD2. CDR1 is MNHEY and CDR2 is SVGEGT in the germline V gene. Trimming removed 5 bases from V and 6 bases from J; junction bases left unmatched: 6. This CDR3 comprises 14 residues. The CDR3 is CASSLLAEINEQFF. The CDR3 bases are TGTGCCAGCAGTCTACTAGCGGAGATCAATGAGCAGTTCTTC.

The chain links TRBV2 to TRBJ2-3; TRBD1 agrees at 7 bases. Trimming removed 5 bases from V and 8 bases from J; junction bases left unmatched: 7. CDR1 is SNHLY, CDR2 FYNNEI, per germline. There are 13 residues in the CDR3. The CDR3 bases are TGTGCCAGCAGTACAGGGGTTAGAAGTACGCAGTATTTT. The encoded protein is CASSTGVRSTQYF.

This clonotype was seen a handful of times. This chain uses TRBV11-2 with TRBJ2-1; 9 nucleotides match TRBD2. V lost 2 bases and J lost 9; bases outside the gene matches: 14. The CDR3 is 17 residues long. Germline CDR1 and CDR2: SGHAT and FQNNGV. The CDR3 region has the DNA TGTGCCAGCAGCTTAAGTGGGCTAGCGGGGCAGTACGCTGAGCAGTTCTTC. Translating it yields CASSLSGLAGQYAEQFF.

The rearrangement joins TRBV5-1 to TRBJ2-1, with TRBD2 matching over 11 bases. The CDR3 extends over 16 amino acids. Germline values: CDR1 SGHRS, CDR2 YFSETQ. With V trimmed by 4 bases and J by 6 bases, 9 bases remained unmatched. The CDR3 here is CASSDPTSGITNEQFF. Here the CDR3 DNA reads TGCGCCAGCAGCGACCCGACTAGCGGGATTACCAATGAGCAGTTCTTC.

This clonotype was seen ten or more times. The chain couples TRBV6-1 to TRBJ2-3, with 7 bases aligning to TRBD2. This CDR3 region has 16 residues. From germline, CDR1 is MNHNS and CDR2 SASEGT. Trimming removed 4 bases from V and 4 bases from J; junction bases left unmatched: 11. CDR3 DNA sequence: TGTGCCAGCAGTGGCCGGCGTGCGGGAGAGGCAGATACGCAGTATTTT. Residues: CASSGRRAGEADTQYF.

This clonotype was seen only a few times. The chain employs TRBV15 and TRBJ1-2, with a possible D match to TRBD1 (5 bases). The germline V and J ends were trimmed by 0 bases and 4 bases, with 15 bases remaining between them. Germline loops: CDR1 LNHNV, CDR2 YYDKDF (reference sequence). There are 16 residues in the CDR3. CDR3 loop: CATSRDDPGGGYGYTF. CDR3 bases: TGTGCCACCAGCAGAGATGACCCGGGGGGGGGCTATGGCTACACCTTC.

This clonotype was counted ten times or more. The chain has TRBV27 and TRBJ2-7; maybe TRBD1 (6 bases). V was clipped by 5 bases and J by 2 bases, with 16 bases between them. In germline, CDR1 is MNHEY, CDR2 SMNVEV (reference sequence). The CDR3 length is 15 residues. In DNA form, the CDR3 reads TGTGCCAGCAGTCTCAGGGGTGGAGAGACCTACGAGCAGTACTTC. Protein: CASSLRGGETYEQYF.

In this sample, this clonotype turned up many times. The chain combines TRBV10-3 with TRBJ2-1; TRBD2 matches at 10 bases. V was clipped by 6 bases and J by 6 bases; unmatched bases: 11. Germline CDR1 ENHRY, CDR2 SYGVKD. The CDR3 contains 16 residues. CDR3 coding DNA: TGTGCCATCAGCCAAACTAGCGGGGAACCAACCAATGAGCAGTTCTTC. It codes for CAISQTSGEPTNEQFF.

This clonotype has more than one count but fewer than ten. The chain couples TRBV28 to TRBJ2-7, with 9 nucleotides matching TRBD1. Germline V gene lookup returns CDR1 MDHEN and CDR2 SYDVKM. The CDR3 totals 15 residues. V lost 4 bases and J lost 0; bases outside the gene matches: 4. CDR3: CASSSGQGYSYEQYV. Here the CDR3 DNA reads TGTGCCAGCAGTTCTGGACAGGGGTACTCCTACGAGCAGTACGTC.

This clonotype has more than one count but fewer than ten. This chain uses TRBV5-1 with TRBJ2-7; 7 bases match TRBD2. The CDR3 extends over 17 amino acids. The V gene's germline CDR1 is SGHRS and CDR2 YFSETQ. Trimming at V came to 2 bases and at J to 0 bases, leaving 11 bases not matched to a gene. The CDR3 sequence is CASSFSTSDLSSYEQYF. CDR3 coding DNA: TGCGCCAGCAGCTTTTCAACTAGCGACCTATCCTCCTACGAGCAGTACTTC.

This clonotype was observed a few times. The rearrangement links TRBV9 to TRBJ2-1; either TRBD1 or TRBD2 may supply D (5 bases each). Germline assignment: CDR1 SGDLS and CDR2 YYNGEE. CDR3 length equals 12 residues. V lost 2 bases, J lost 12 bases, and 12 bases lay in between. The CDR3 bases are TGTGCCAGCAGCGTGGGGGACGTGACGCAGTTCTTC. The encoded protein is CASSVGDVTQFF.

This clonotype was detected ten times or more. The rearrangement links TRBV12-3 or TRBV12-4 to TRBJ1-6, with 9 positions matching TRBD1. The CDR3 runs to 14 residues. J gave up 9 bases and V 5 bases, and 5 bases lay outside the gene matches. The CDR3 sequence: CASSTGTGSSPLHF. CDR3 sequence (DNA): TGTGCCAGCAGTACCGGGACAGGGAGTTCACCCCTCCACTTT.

The CDR3 DNA follows: TGTGCCAGCAGGGTGCGGTCGGGGGTCACAGATACGCAGTATTTT. Its protein product is CASRVRSGVTDTQYF. This sequence joins TRBV27 and TRBJ2-3; D is possibly TRBD2 (6 bases). Germline CDR1 reads MNHEY; CDR2 reads SMNVEV (reference sequence). Trimming took 6 bases from V and 2 from J, leaving 15 bases between them. The CDR3 spans 15 residues.

The chain is built from TRBV7-2 and TRBJ2-7, with TRBD1 matching over 9 bases. Germline V gene sequence: CDR1 SGHTA, CDR2 FQGNSA. With 0 bases clipped from V and 6 bases from J, the junction kept 9 bases outside the gene matches. There are 16 residues in the CDR3. The CDR3 DNA is TGTGCCAGCAGCTTAGCGGGAGGGACAGGGAATTCCGAGCAGTACTTC. It yields the protein CASSLAGGTGNSEQYF.

The V gene is TRBV10-3, the J gene TRBJ1-2, with D hard to call. V was clipped by 2 bases and J by 7 bases, with 17 bases between them. Germline CDR1 is ENHRY and CDR2 is SYGVKD. The CDR3 totals 15 residues. CDR3 sequence reads: CAISEEPGGTGGYTF. The DNA of the CDR3 is TGTGCCATCAGTGAGGAGCCCGGCGGTACTGGTGGCTACACCTTC.

The chain carries TRBV12-3 or TRBV12-4 and TRBJ2-4; the D gene is possibly TRBD1 (6 bases). The CDR3 contains 14 residues. Trimming shortened V by 3 bases and J by 4 bases, and 10 bases separated the two germline ends. CDR3 sequence reads: CASSLGHGKNIQYF. CDR3 DNA: TGTGCCAGCAGTTTGGGACACGGGAAAAACATTCAGTACTTC.

This clonotype has only a few counts. The chain recombines TRBV5-1 with TRBJ1-1; 7 bases fit TRBD1. The CDR3 loop spans 15 amino acids. Germline lookup yields CDR1 SGHRS and CDR2 YFSETQ. Trimming removed 4 bases from V and 0 bases from J; junction bases left unmatched: 6. The chain's CDR3 is CASSGGTAMNTEAFF. CDR3 coding DNA: TGCGCCAGCAGCGGGGGGACAGCCATGAACACTGAAGCTTTCTTT.

This clonotype was counted ten times or more. V is TRBV11-2 and J is TRBJ2-3, with TRBD2 matching over 16 bases. The V segment lost 4 bases and the J segment 4 bases; nucleotides outside the gene matches: 8. The CDR3 loop spans 18 amino acids. CDR1 is SGHAT and CDR2 is FQNNGV in the germline V gene. The CDR3 coding sequence is TGTGCCAGCAGCTCACCGGGACTAGCGGGGGGGCCCTCAGATACGCAGTATTTT. Its translation: CASSSPGLAGGPSDTQYF.

There are a few counts of this clonotype. The J gene is TRBJ2-7, the V gene TRBV5-1; 12 bases fit TRBD1. V lost 5 bases and J lost 5; bases outside the gene matches: 11. Germline CDR1 reads SGHRS; CDR2 reads YFSETQ. The CDR3 runs 16 residues. The CDR3 here is CASRFSWGTGGDEQYF. CDR3 DNA: TGCGCCAGCAGGTTCAGTTGGGGGACAGGGGGCGACGAGCAGTACTTC.

This clonotype was detected ten times or more. The J gene is TRBJ2-1, the V gene TRBV7-6; 8 positions match TRBD2. Germline trimming cut 0 bases from V and 4 bases from J; bases unmatched to any gene: 20. Germline CDR1 SGHVS, CDR2 FNYEAQ. This CDR3 comprises 21 residues. The CDR3 DNA is TGTGCCAGCAGCTTAGCGATGCGCACGGAAAGAGGGGCTAGCGGGTACAATGAGCAGTTCTTC. It specifies CASSLAMRTERGASGYNEQFF.

The chain is built from TRBV4-2 and TRBJ1-4; possibly TRBD1 for D (6 bases). Per germline, CDR1 LGHNA and CDR2 YNFKEQ. The CDR3 sequence is 19 residues long. V was shortened by 3 bases and J by 0 bases, with 20 bases between the two germline ends. CDR3 sequence (DNA): TGTGCCAGCAGCCATGGGTGGGGGCAGGGCCCTGCAACTAATGAAAAACTGTTTTTT. This translates into CASSHGWGQGPATNEKLFF.

The J gene is TRBJ1-1, the V gene TRBV19, with D possibly matching TRBD1 (5 bases). V was clipped by 7 bases and J by 6 bases, with 18 bases between them. Looked up from germline, CDR1 is LNHDA and CDR2 is SQIVND (reference sequence). This CDR3 spans 14 amino acids. In DNA form, the CDR3 reads TGTGCCAGTACCTCCGCAGTTGGGGGGGCTGAAGCTTTCTTT. It encodes CASTSAVGGAEAFF.

The V and J genes are TRBV27 and TRBJ2-3; 13 bases fit TRBD2. V shed 4 bases, J shed 6 bases, and the junction held 10 bases outside the gene matches. This CDR3 comprises 17 residues. Germline CDR1 is MNHEY and CDR2 is SMNVEV (reference sequence). CDR3 region: CASSSRLAGGTADTQYF. For the CDR3, the DNA is TGTGCCAGCAGTTCCCGACTAGCGGGAGGTACCGCGGATACGCAGTATTTT.

The chain couples TRBV2 to TRBJ2-5; unclear D gene. Germline loops: CDR1 SNHLY, CDR2 FYNNEI. Trimming took off 4 bases at V and 0 bases at J, with 12 bases between the two ends. The CDR3 spans 15 residues. CDR3 sequence (DNA): TGTGCCAGCAGTGGTGGAAGCGCCGACCAAGAGACCCAGTACTTC. The encoded protein is CASSGGSADQETQYF.

This clonotype was picked up many times. The J gene is TRBJ1-1, the V gene TRBV5-1; D might be TRBD1 (6 bases). This CDR3 contains 13 residues. The germline CDR1 and CDR2 sequences are SGHRS and YFSETQ. V was pared by 4 bases and J by 2 bases, with 9 bases between. The CDR3 spells CASSADRNTEAFF. CDR3 coding DNA: TGCGCCAGCAGCGCGGACAGAAACACTGAAGCTTTCTTT.

This clonotype was counted many times. The chain is built from TRBV11-2 and TRBJ2-3; 7 bases are a match to TRBD2. CDR1 and CDR2 (germline): SGHAT, FQNNGV. Trimming at V came to 0 bases and at J to 0 bases, leaving 6 bases not matched to a gene. The CDR3 runs to 17 residues. CDR3 loop: CASSLDSRRGSTDTQYF. The CDR3 nucleotides read TGTGCCAGCAGCTTAGATTCCCGGCGGGGGAGCACAGATACGCAGTATTTT.